Here is one T cell receptor (beta chain) with its context. Its antigen remains unknown. The CDR3 is made up of 14 amino acids. With V trimmed by 4 bases and J by 3 bases, 6 bases remained unmatched. Germline values: CDR1 SGHNT, CDR2 YENEEA. The source of the sample is a study of cytomegalovirus exposure and HLA in healthy donors. Primers: 60 Vbeta forward and 13 Jbeta reverse. Libraries were prepared by immunoSEQ multiplex PCR; TCRdb keeps only in-frame clonotypes and omits some of them. The data show around 180,000 clones, with 80% to 90% seen just once and 4% to 6% held by the top ten. Regarding the study as a whole: A few V segments could not be told apart, such as TRBV6-2 and TRBV6-3, and were left out.

The chain recombines TRBV11-3 with TRBJ2-7; 7 bases line up with TRBD1. Input material: PBMCs. The sequence came from a girl aged 10 to 17 in good health and CMV-seropositive. The CDR3 loop is CASSYRDRSYEQYF. Written as DNA, the CDR3 is TGTGCCAGCAGCTACCGGGACAGAAGCTACGAGCAGTACTTC. Full variable domain (rest looked up from reference TRBV11-3 and TRBJ2-7): EAGVVQSPRYKIIEKKQPVAFWCNPISGHNTLYWYLQNLGQGPELLIRYENEEAVDDSQLPKDRFSAERLKGVDSTLKIQPAELGDSAVYLCASSYRDRSYEQYFGPGTRLTVT.